A single sample is the source of the 9 T cell receptor beta chains below, sequenced in a study of patients and donors after allogeneic stem cell transplantation (dated by TCRdb to the early 2020s). The method was RT-PCR. Sequencer: NextSeq 550. The public reads were reprocessed in TCRdb via fastp at Q25 and MiXCR, keeping in-frame beta chains. One record per CDR3 amino acid sequence lists the most common genes and DNA. The sample profile shows 37,000 or so distinct CDR3 sequences; more than 30% of them were found once. The ten most abundant clones make up 72% of the sample. Sequenced input: blood, either unsorted or a sorted T cell fraction (not recorded which). Source of these receptors: a human donor who was either an allogeneic HSCT recipient or a stem cell or donor lymphocyte infusion donor (not recorded which). It is not recorded whose cells these are; they may come from a transplant donor.

This chain uses TRBV7-3 with TRBJ2-2; 9 bases agree with TRBD1. CDR1 SGHTA and CDR2 FQGTGA come from the germline V gene. CDR3 length: 16 amino acids. V dropped 1 base and J dropped 6; count of bases not matched to a gene: 6. The CDR3 DNA sequence: TGTGCCAGCAGCTTAAAAGGGACAGGGTATGCCGGGGAGCTGTTTTTT. The encoded protein is CASSLKGTGYAGELFF.

This clonotype was recorded a few times. The chain is built from TRBV28 and TRBJ1-2; no reliable D call. CDR1 and CDR2 from the germline V gene are MDHEN and SYDVKM. The germline V and J ends were trimmed by 3 bases and 4 bases, with 9 bases remaining between them. The CDR3 totals 13 residues. The CDR3 DNA reads as TGTGCCAGCAGTTTGGTACAGAGCTATGGCTACACCTTC. Amino acids: CASSLVQSYGYTF.

The rearrangement joins TRBV5-1 to TRBJ2-3; D unclear. CDR1 and CDR2 from the germline V gene are SGHRS and YFSETQ. This CDR3 spans 14 amino acids. V was cut by 0 bases and J by 1 base, with 6 bases left in between. The CDR3 sequence is CASSLGAGTDTQYF. The CDR3 nucleotides are TGCGCCAGCAGCTTGGGGGCCGGCACAGATACGCAGTATTTT.

This clonotype was seen only a few times. Here the CDR3 DNA reads TGTGCCAGCAGCTCAAGACGCGAGAACACTGAAGCTTTCTTT. Its translation: CASSSRRENTEAFF. The gene calls are TRBV7-8 and TRBJ1-1, with D unclear. The CDR3 covers 14 residues. Germline CDR1 is SGHVS and CDR2 is FQNEAQ. Deletions cut 4 bases from V and 1 base from J, with 10 bases between.

This clonotype was seen a few times. The genes are TRBV28 and TRBJ2-7; perhaps TRBD2 as D (6 bases). Germline V gives CDR1 MDHEN, CDR2 SYDVKM. The CDR3 sequence is 15 residues long. Trimming left V 7 bases short and J 0 bases short, with 16 bases between. In nucleotides, the CDR3 is TGTGCCAGCAACCCGGGGGACTTTAGCTCCTACGAGCAGTACTTC. This sequence encodes CASNPGDFSSYEQYF.

This clonotype appeared a few times. The chain carries TRBV2 and TRBJ1-1, with TRBD1 as a possible D gene (6 bases). Between the trimmed V and J ends, which lost 6 bases and 1 base, there was a span of 9 bases. The CDR3 runs 13 residues. Germline CDR1 SNHLY, CDR2 FYNNEI. The CDR3 coding sequence is TGTGCCAGCAGGCCACAGGGGAACACTGAAGCTTTCTTT. Translation: CASRPQGNTEAFF.

This chain connects TRBV12-3 or TRBV12-4 to TRBJ2-5; the D gene is possibly TRBD1 (6 bases). Trimming cost V 3 bases and J 2 bases, with 25 bases left between them. The CDR3 is made up of 19 amino acids. CDR3 in amino acids: CASSFWPVRGRGVQETQYF. The CDR3 DNA follows: TGTGCCAGCAGTTTTTGGCCCGTTAGGGGCAGGGGAGTTCAAGAGACCCAGTACTTC.

The V gene is TRBV20-1, the J gene TRBJ2-7; 9 bases are a match to TRBD1. The CDR3 has 16 residues. Looked up from germline, CDR1 is DFQATT and CDR2 is SNEGSKA (reference sequence). J lost 1 base, V lost 6 bases, and 13 bases had no gene match. The CDR3 DNA sequence: TGCAGTGCAACTAAAATGGGACAGGGAGTTTCCTACGAGCAGTACTTC. This sequence encodes CSATKMGQGVSYEQYF.

This clonotype was recorded at least ten times. J is TRBJ1-2 and V is TRBV9, with D unclear. This CDR3 is 18 amino acids long. The V end lost 1 base, the J end lost 2 bases, and 21 bases lay between the germline ends. Germline lookup yields CDR1 SGDLS and CDR2 YYNGEE. This CDR3 is CASSVRSVSKASNYGYTF. CDR3 nucleotide sequence: TGTGCCAGCAGCGTAAGATCGGTCTCCAAGGCATCAAACTATGGCTACACCTTC.